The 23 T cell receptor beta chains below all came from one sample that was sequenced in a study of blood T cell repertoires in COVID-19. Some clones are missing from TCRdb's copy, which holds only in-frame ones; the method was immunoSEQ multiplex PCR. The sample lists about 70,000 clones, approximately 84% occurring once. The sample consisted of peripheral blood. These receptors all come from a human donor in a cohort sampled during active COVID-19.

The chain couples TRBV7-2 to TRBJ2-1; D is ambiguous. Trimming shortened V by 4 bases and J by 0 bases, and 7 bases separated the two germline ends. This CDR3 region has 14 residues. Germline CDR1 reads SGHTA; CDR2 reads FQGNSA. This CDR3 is CASSSPGSYNEQFF. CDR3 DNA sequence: TGTGCCAGCAGCTCCCCCGGCTCCTACAATGAGCAGTTCTTC.

The CDR3 is CASSSTGTGLPYEQYF. CDR3 DNA sequence: TGTGCCAGCTCATCTACCGGGACAGGGTTACCTTACGAGCAGTACTTC. The chain recombines TRBV18 with TRBJ2-7, with 9 bases matching TRBD1. Per the germline V gene, CDR1 is KGHSH and CDR2 is LQKENI. The V and J ends lost 5 bases and 4 bases, in that order; junction bases with no gene match: 12. This CDR3 contains 16 residues.

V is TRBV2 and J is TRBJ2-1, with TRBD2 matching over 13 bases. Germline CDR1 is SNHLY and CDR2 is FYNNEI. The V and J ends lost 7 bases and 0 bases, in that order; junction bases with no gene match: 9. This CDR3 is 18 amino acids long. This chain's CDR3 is CASTSGLAGSRSYNEQFF. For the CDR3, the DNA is TGTGCCAGCACCTCGGGACTAGCGGGGTCCCGCTCCTACAATGAGCAGTTCTTC.

CDR3 residues: CASSIGGGPRQETQYF. The CDR3 region has the DNA TGTGCCAGTAGTATCGGGGGGGGCCCTCGACAAGAGACCCAGTACTTC. This chain links TRBV19 with TRBJ2-5, with 8 bases matching TRBD2. The V gene's germline CDR1 is LNHDA and CDR2 SQIVND (reference sequence). The CDR3 extends over 16 amino acids. Trimming cost V 3 bases and J 2 bases; bases outside gene matches: 8.

CDR3 sequence (DNA): TGTGCCAGCAGCTTAGGAACAGGGCCTGTCTACGAGCAGTACTTC. Its protein product is CASSLGTGPVYEQYF. The rearrangement joins TRBV7-9 to TRBJ2-7; D perhaps matches TRBD1 (6 bases). Deletions cut 1 base from V and 3 bases from J, with 13 bases between. CDR1 SEHNR and CDR2 FQNEAQ come from the germline V gene (reference sequence). This CDR3 comprises 15 residues. The full variable domain, in which reference TRBV7-9 and TRBJ2-7 provide the parts outside the CDR3, is DTGVSQNPRHKITKRGQNVTFRCDPISEHNRLYWYRQTLGQGPEFLTYFQNEAQLEKSRLLSDRFSAERPKGSFSTLEIQRTEQGDSAMYLCASSLGTGPVYEQYFGPGTRLTVT.

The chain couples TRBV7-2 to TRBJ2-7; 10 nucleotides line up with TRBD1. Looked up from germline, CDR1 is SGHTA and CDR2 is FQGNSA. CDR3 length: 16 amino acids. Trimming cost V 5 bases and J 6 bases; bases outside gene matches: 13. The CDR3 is CASSPIGGTGASEQYF. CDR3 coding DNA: TGTGCCAGCAGCCCAATAGGGGGGACAGGGGCTTCCGAGCAGTACTTC.

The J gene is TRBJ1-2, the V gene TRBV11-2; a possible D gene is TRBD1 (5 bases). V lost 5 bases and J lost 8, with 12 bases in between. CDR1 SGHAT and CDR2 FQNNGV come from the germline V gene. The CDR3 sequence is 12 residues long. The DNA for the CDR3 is TGTGCCAGCAGCCCGACAGAAGGAGGCTACACCTTC. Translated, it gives CASSPTEGGYTF.

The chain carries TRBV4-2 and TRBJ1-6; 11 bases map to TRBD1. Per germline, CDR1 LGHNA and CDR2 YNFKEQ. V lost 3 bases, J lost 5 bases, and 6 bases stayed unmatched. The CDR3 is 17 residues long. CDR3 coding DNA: TGTGCCAGCAGCCAGCCGGACAGGGGGCTCGATAATTCACCCCTCCACTTT. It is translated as CASSQPDRGLDNSPLHF.

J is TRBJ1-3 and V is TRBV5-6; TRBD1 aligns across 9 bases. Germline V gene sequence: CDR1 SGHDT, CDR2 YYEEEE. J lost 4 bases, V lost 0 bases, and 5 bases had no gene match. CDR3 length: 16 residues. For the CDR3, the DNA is TGTGCCAGCAGCTTGGGGACAGGGGTAATCGGAAACACCATATATTTT. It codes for CASSLGTGVIGNTIYF.

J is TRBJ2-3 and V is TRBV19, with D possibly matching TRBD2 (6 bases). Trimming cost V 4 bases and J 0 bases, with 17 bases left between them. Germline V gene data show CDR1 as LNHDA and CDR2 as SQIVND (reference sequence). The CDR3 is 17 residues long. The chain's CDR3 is CASSSRVGGGSTDTQYF. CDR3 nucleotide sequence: TGTGCCAGTAGTAGCAGGGTGGGGGGTGGAAGCACAGATACGCAGTATTTT.

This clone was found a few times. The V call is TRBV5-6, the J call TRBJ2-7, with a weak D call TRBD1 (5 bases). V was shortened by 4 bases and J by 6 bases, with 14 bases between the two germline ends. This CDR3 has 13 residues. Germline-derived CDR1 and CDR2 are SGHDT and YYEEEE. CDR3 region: CASSPTSGPEQYF. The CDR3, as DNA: TGTGCCAGCAGCCCTACCTCAGGGCCCGAGCAGTACTTC. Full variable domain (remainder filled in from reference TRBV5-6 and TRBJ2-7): DAGVTQSPTHLIKTRGQQVTLRCSPKSGHDTVSWYQQALGQGPQFIFQYYEEEERQRGNFPDRFSGHQFPNYSSELNVNALLLGDSALYLCASSPTSGPEQYFGPGTRLTVT.

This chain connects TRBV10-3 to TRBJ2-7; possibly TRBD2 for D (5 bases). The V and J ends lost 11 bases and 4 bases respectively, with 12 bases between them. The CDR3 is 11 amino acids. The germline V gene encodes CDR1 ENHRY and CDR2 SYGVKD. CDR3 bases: TGTGCCGCTCGGGGATCGTACGAGCAGTACTTC. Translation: CAARGSYEQYF.

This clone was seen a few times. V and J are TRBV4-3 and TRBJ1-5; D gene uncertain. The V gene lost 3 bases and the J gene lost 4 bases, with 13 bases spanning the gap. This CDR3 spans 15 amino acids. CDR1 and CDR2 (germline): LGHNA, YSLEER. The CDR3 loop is CASSHKSGGNQPQHF. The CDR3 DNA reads TGCGCCAGCAGCCATAAGTCAGGTGGGAATCAGCCCCAGCATTTT.

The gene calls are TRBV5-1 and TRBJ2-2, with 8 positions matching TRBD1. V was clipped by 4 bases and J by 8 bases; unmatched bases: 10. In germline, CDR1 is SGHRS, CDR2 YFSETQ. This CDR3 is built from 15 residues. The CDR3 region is CASSRGQGEVGELFF. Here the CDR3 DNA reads TGCGCCAGCAGCCGAGGACAGGGTGAGGTGGGGGAGCTGTTTTTT.

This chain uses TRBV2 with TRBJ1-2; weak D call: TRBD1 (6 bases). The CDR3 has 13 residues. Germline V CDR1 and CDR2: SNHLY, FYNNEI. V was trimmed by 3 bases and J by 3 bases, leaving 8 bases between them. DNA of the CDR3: TGTGCCAGCAGTGACGGACAGCACTATGGCTACACCTTC. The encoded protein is CASSDGQHYGYTF.

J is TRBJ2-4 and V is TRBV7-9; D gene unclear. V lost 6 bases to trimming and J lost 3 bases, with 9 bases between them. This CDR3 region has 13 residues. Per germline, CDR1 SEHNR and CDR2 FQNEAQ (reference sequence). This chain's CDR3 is CASSNSGKNIQYF. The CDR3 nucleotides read TGTGCCAGCAGTAACTCAGGCAAAAACATTCAGTACTTC.

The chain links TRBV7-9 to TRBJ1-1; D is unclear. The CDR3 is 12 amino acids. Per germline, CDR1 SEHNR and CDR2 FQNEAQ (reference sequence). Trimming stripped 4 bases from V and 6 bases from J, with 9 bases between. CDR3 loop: CASSSVHPEAFF. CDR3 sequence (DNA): TGTGCCAGCAGCTCCGTACACCCTGAAGCTTTCTTT. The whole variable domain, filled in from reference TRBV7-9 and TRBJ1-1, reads DTGVSQNPRHKITKRGQNVTFRCDPISEHNRLYWYRQTLGQGPEFLTYFQNEAQLEKSRLLSDRFSAERPKGSFSTLEIQRTEQGDSAMYLCASSSVHPEAFFGQGTRLTVV.

This CDR3 is CASSWTDYGYTF. Written as DNA, the CDR3 is TGTGCCAGCAGTTGGACAGACTATGGCTACACCTTC. The rearrangement uses TRBV28 and TRBJ1-2, with D perhaps TRBD1 (6 bases). Germline CDR1 MDHEN, CDR2 SYDVKM. The CDR3 extends over 12 amino acids. V was trimmed by 4 bases and J by 3 bases, leaving 6 bases between them.

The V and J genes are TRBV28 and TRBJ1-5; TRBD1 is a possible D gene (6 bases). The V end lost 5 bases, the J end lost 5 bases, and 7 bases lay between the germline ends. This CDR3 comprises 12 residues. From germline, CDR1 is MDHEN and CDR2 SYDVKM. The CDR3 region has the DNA TGTGCCAGCAGTCAGGGGTATCAGCCCCAGCATTTT. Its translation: CASSQGYQPQHF.

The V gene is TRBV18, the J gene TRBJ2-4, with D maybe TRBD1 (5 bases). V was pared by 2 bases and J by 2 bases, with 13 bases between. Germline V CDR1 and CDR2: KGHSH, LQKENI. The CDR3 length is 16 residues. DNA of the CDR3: TGTGCCAGCTCACCATCGCACTCAGGGTCCAAAAACATTCAGTACTTC. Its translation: CASSPSHSGSKNIQYF.

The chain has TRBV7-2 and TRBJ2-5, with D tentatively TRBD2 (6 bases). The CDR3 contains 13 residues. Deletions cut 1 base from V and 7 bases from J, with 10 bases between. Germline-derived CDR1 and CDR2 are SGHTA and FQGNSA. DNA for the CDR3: TGTGCCAGCAGCTTAGATCGGGACTCGACCCAGTACTTC. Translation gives CASSLDRDSTQYF.

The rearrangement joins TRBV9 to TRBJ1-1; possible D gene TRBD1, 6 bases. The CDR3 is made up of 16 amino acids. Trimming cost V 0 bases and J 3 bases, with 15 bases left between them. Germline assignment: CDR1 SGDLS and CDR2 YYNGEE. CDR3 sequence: CASSVGLGAFDTEAFF. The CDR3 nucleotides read TGTGCCAGCAGCGTAGGTCTGGGGGCCTTTGACACTGAAGCTTTCTTT.

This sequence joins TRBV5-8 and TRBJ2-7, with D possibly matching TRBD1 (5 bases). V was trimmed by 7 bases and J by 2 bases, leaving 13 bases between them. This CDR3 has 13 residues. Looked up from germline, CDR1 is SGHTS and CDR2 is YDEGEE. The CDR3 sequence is CASGAEQPYEQYF. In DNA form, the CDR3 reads TGTGCCAGCGGGGCAGAGCAGCCCTACGAGCAGTACTTC.